This T cell receptor (beta chain) was sequenced during a study of T cell changes during pregnancy in multiple sclerosis (dated by TCRdb to the late 2010s). Background for the entire study: The study examined how the T cell repertoire changed over the course of pregnancy in women with multiple sclerosis.

This clone came up a few times. The clone's antigen remains unknown. Per-nucleotide qualities are absent, and no much larger clonotype sits a single base away. To prepare the library, the immunoSEQ multiplex PCR assay was applied. TCRdb mirrors the immuneACCESS table, restricted to in-frame sequences. Some clones are absent from its copies; in checked studies, under half trace to an unresolved V gene, and the reason for the others is unknown. Here the sample has over 20,000 clones; around 90% occur a single time. The ten largest clones take up over 0.55% of the sample. The germline V gene specifies SGHTA as CDR1 and FQGNSA as CDR2. The CDR3 has 14 amino acids, counting the end cysteine and phenylalanine. Only the CDR3 DNA is retained, 42 bases long and in frame from the first base. The junction carries 15 bases between V and J, which are trimmed by 6 bases and 4 bases respectively.

This receptor was identified in a female donor in good health, enrolled as a control in a pregnancy study. The rearrangement joined TRBV7-2 to TRBJ1-1; no D segment can be confidently identified. The input for sequencing was CD4+ T cells from peripheral blood mononuclear cells, taken in the third trimester of pregnancy. The DNA reads as follows: TGTGCCAGCAGGGCGGGAGGGAGCGGCACTGAAGCTTTCTTT. This sequence encodes CASRAGGSGTEAFF.